This T cell receptor (beta chain) was found in a study of blood T cell repertoires in COVID-19. Study background: Specimens from acute and convalescent COVID-19 originated in the United States, Italy and Spain. Sources were T cells, B-cell-depleted T cells, or PBMCs; the material itself was cDNA or gDNA.

In the original processing: Counts of nucleated cells, estimated from reference gene primer amplification, were obtained. Repertoires were generated with immunoSEQ multiplex PCR, while TCRdb's copy carries only in-frame clones and drops some. D and trimming were read from the DNA, whereas the V and J calls and clone size are those reported in that table. The data contain about 50,000 clones, 90% to 95% of them seen just once; the ten biggest clones take up around 9.7%. This clonotype originated in a woman of 80 years or more with acute or convalescent COVID-19. Sequenced sample: peripheral blood.

In DNA form, the CDR3 reads TGCGCCAGCGGACAGGCGGACTATAATTCACCCCTCCACTTT. Protein: CASGQADYNSPLHF. The chain employs TRBV4-3 and TRBJ1-6, with 7 bases fitting TRBD1. Germline V lookup: CDR1 LGHNA, CDR2 YSLEER. The CDR3 length is 14 residues. Trimming took 8 bases from V and 3 from J; bases not matched to a gene: 4.